Below are 18 T cell receptor beta chains sequenced from a single sample in a study of blood T cell repertoires in COVID-19. Assay: immunoSEQ multiplex PCR; the TCRdb copy retains only in-frame clones and omits some. The sample lists approximately 220,000 clones, under 90% occurring once. The sequenced sample consisted of PBMCs or T cells enriched from blood (not recorded which). These receptors originate from a woman aged 45-60 years who had been exposed to COVID-19.

On this clone itself: Different DNA sequences within this sample yield the same CDR3. This chain joins TRBV29-1 and TRBJ1-1; a possible D gene is TRBD1 (6 bases). Deletions cut 6 bases from V and 1 base from J, with 9 bases between. The CDR3 has 12 amino acids. Germline V lookup: CDR1 SQVTM, CDR2 ANQGSEA. Here the CDR3 reads CSVVRGNTEAFF. The CDR3, as DNA: TGCAGCGTGGTCAGGGGGAACACTGAAGCTTTCTTT.

The chain has TRBV28 and TRBJ1-1; D perhaps matches TRBD1 (5 bases). Trimming stripped 7 bases from V and 8 bases from J, with 17 bases between. The length of the CDR3 is 13 residues. Germline V gives CDR1 MDHEN, CDR2 SYDVKM. CDR3 residues: CASTSDTGGEAFF. CDR3 nucleotide sequence: TGTGCCAGCACTTCGGATACTGGGGGGGAAGCTTTCTTT.

The genes are TRBV19 and TRBJ1-2; 11 nucleotides align to TRBD1. The length of the CDR3 is 14 residues. J lost 6 bases, V lost 6 bases, and 6 bases had no gene match. Germline lookup yields CDR1 LNHDA and CDR2 SQIVND (reference sequence). CDR3 DNA: TGTGCCAGTAGCTATGGACAGGGGGCGAATGGCTACACCTTC. Its protein is CASSYGQGANGYTF.

The chain has TRBV3-1 (or the pseudogene TRBV3-2) and TRBJ2-3; 8 nucleotides match TRBD2. The junction had 7 bases not matched to a gene; V was cut back by 4 bases and J by 1 base. Germline CDR1 LGHDT, CDR2 YNNKEL (reference sequence). The CDR3 extends over 16 amino acids. CDR3 loop: CASSLRGGPGTDTQYF. As DNA, the CDR3 is TGTGCCAGCAGCCTTCGCGGGGGGCCTGGCACAGATACGCAGTATTTT.

The CDR3 spells CASSQALGLNQPQHF. The CDR3 DNA reads as TGTGCCAGCAGCCAGGCCCTGGGGCTCAATCAGCCCCAGCATTTT. This chain joins TRBV4-2 and TRBJ1-5; TRBD1 might be the D (5 bases). CDR1 and CDR2 (germline): LGHNA, YNFKEQ. V shed 3 bases and J shed 3 bases, with 12 bases lying between them. This CDR3 spans 15 amino acids.

Many counts were recorded for this clone. This chain connects TRBV5-1 to TRBJ2-7; no definite D call. Trimming left V 2 bases short and J 6 bases short, with 12 bases between. The CDR3 spans 13 residues. In germline, CDR1 is SGHRS, CDR2 YFSETQ. The CDR3 sequence: CASSFGSLSEQYF. The CDR3, as DNA: TGCGCCAGCAGCTTCGGTAGCCTGTCCGAGCAGTACTTC.

The chain couples TRBV6-5 to TRBJ1-6; D unresolved. Trimming took off 3 bases at V and 4 bases at J, with 7 bases between the two ends. This CDR3 comprises 14 residues. Germline V gene data show CDR1 as MNHEY and CDR2 as SVGAGI. In DNA form, the CDR3 reads TGTGCCAGCAGTTATGAGGGTTATAATTCACCCCTCCACTTT. Translated: CASSYEGYNSPLHF.

This clone was observed a handful of times. This chain connects TRBV11-3 to TRBJ2-1; 7 nucleotides line up with TRBD1. V lost 4 bases to trimming and J lost 8 bases; unmatched junction nucleotides: 2. The CDR3 sequence is 12 residues long. Germline V gene data show CDR1 as SGHNT and CDR2 as YENEEA. The CDR3 loop is CASSSTGDEQFF. The CDR3, as DNA: TGTGCCAGCAGCTCTACAGGGGATGAGCAGTTCTTC.

With regard to this clone: The junction differs from germline at one of its ends, possibly a read error. The V gene is TRBV11-2, the J gene TRBJ2-7, with D perhaps TRBD1 (6 bases). This CDR3 is built from 14 residues. Looked up from germline, CDR1 is SGHAT and CDR2 is FQNNGV. The CDR3 DNA is TGTGCCAGCAGCCTAGACTTTGGGGGCAACGAGCAGTACTTC. Its translation is CASSLDFGGNEQYF.

The genes are TRBV5-1 and TRBJ2-7; D is unclear. This CDR3 region has 15 residues. V gave up 1 base and J gave up 6 bases, with 17 bases separating them. The germline gives CDR1 SGHRS, CDR2 YFSETQ. The CDR3 region has the DNA TGCGCCAGCAGCTTGAGTGTATCCGACTTGGGCGAGCAGTACTTC. Protein sequence: CASSLSVSDLGEQYF.

The V and J genes are TRBV25-1 and TRBJ1-5; the D gene is possibly TRBD1 (6 bases). CDR1 MGHDK and CDR2 SYGVNS come from the germline V gene. The V end lost 5 bases, the J end lost 0 bases, and 11 bases lay between the germline ends. The CDR3 length is 15 residues. Here the CDR3 reads CASSSGDSSNQPQHF. The CDR3 DNA sequence: TGTGCCAGCAGTTCAGGGGATAGTAGCAATCAGCCCCAGCATTTT. Supplemented by reference TRBV25-1 and TRBJ1-5, the full variable domain reads EADIYQTPRYLVIGTGKKITLECSQTMGHDKMYWYQQDPGMELHLIHYSYGVNSTEKGDLSSESTVSRIRTEHFPLTLESARPSHTSQYLCASSSGDSSNQPQHFGDGTRLSIL.

The chain couples TRBV2 to TRBJ1-6, with a weak D call TRBD1 (5 bases). Trimming took off 6 bases at V and 7 bases at J, with 10 bases between the two ends. This CDR3 has 13 amino acids. The germline V gene has CDR1 SNHLY and CDR2 FYNNEI. This CDR3 reads CASRGRANSPLHF. CDR3 bases: TGTGCCAGCAGAGGCAGGGCCAATTCACCCCTCCACTTT.

The chain is built from TRBV9 and TRBJ2-7; 10 bases agree with TRBD1. Germline V gene sequence: CDR1 SGDLS, CDR2 YYNGEE. The CDR3 covers 15 residues. The trim removed 3 bases at V and 5 bases at J, leaving 8 bases unmatched. CDR3 residues: CASSGTWDRGDEQYF. For the CDR3, the DNA is TGTGCCAGCAGCGGTACTTGGGACAGGGGCGACGAGCAGTACTTC.

This chain uses TRBV7-2 with TRBJ1-2; TRBD1 is a possible D gene (6 bases). Germline V gives CDR1 SGHTA, CDR2 FQGNSA. Trimming left V 5 bases short and J 5 bases short, with 12 bases between. This CDR3 has 13 residues. The CDR3 reads CASSTRTEYGYTF. The CDR3, as DNA: TGTGCCAGCAGCACCCGGACAGAATATGGCTACACCTTC. The full variable domain, completed using reference TRBV7-2 and TRBJ1-2, is GAGVSQSPSNKVTEKGKDVELRCDPISGHTALYWYRQSLGQGLEFLIYFQGNSAPDKSGLPSDRFSAERTGGSVSTLTIQRTQQEDSAVYLCASSTRTEYGYTFGSGTRLTVV.

The CDR3 DNA follows: TGTGCCAGCAGTCGTAACTCCGGGACAGGTAACACTGAAGCTTTCTTT. Amino acid sequence: CASSRNSGTGNTEAFF. This chain connects TRBV2 to TRBJ1-1; 8 bases fit TRBD1. With V trimmed by 5 bases and J by 2 bases, 10 bases remained unmatched. Germline loops: CDR1 SNHLY, CDR2 FYNNEI. CDR3 length: 16 amino acids.

This chain links TRBV9 with TRBJ1-6, with D uncertain. Germline CDR1 reads SGDLS; CDR2 reads YYNGEE. The CDR3 runs to 16 residues. V dropped 4 bases and J dropped 9 bases, with 20 bases sitting between them. CDR3 sequence reads: CASSSLGLSGASPLHF. Written as DNA, the CDR3 is TGTGCCAGCAGCTCCCTTGGACTCTCCGGAGCTTCACCCCTCCACTTT.

The sample holds one count of this clone. This chain connects TRBV5-1 to TRBJ2-2, with 7 bases aligning to TRBD2. The CDR3 runs to 15 residues. Germline V lookup: CDR1 SGHRS, CDR2 YFSETQ. Trimming removed 2 bases from V and 3 bases from J; junction bases left unmatched: 4. In DNA, the CDR3 is TGCGCCAGCAGCTTAAAGCGGGGTGACACCGGGGAGCTGTTTTTT. It encodes CASSLKRGDTGELFF.

This clone was picked up one time. The CDR3 coding sequence is TGTGCCAGCAGCCCACGGCCCGGGGGGGAGACCCAGTACTTC. Its protein product is CASSPRPGGETQYF. This sequence joins TRBV7-3 and TRBJ2-5, with 7 bases lining up with TRBD2. J gave up 5 bases and V 5 bases, and 8 bases lay outside the gene matches. The CDR3 has 14 amino acids. The germline V gene encodes CDR1 SGHTA and CDR2 FQGTGA.